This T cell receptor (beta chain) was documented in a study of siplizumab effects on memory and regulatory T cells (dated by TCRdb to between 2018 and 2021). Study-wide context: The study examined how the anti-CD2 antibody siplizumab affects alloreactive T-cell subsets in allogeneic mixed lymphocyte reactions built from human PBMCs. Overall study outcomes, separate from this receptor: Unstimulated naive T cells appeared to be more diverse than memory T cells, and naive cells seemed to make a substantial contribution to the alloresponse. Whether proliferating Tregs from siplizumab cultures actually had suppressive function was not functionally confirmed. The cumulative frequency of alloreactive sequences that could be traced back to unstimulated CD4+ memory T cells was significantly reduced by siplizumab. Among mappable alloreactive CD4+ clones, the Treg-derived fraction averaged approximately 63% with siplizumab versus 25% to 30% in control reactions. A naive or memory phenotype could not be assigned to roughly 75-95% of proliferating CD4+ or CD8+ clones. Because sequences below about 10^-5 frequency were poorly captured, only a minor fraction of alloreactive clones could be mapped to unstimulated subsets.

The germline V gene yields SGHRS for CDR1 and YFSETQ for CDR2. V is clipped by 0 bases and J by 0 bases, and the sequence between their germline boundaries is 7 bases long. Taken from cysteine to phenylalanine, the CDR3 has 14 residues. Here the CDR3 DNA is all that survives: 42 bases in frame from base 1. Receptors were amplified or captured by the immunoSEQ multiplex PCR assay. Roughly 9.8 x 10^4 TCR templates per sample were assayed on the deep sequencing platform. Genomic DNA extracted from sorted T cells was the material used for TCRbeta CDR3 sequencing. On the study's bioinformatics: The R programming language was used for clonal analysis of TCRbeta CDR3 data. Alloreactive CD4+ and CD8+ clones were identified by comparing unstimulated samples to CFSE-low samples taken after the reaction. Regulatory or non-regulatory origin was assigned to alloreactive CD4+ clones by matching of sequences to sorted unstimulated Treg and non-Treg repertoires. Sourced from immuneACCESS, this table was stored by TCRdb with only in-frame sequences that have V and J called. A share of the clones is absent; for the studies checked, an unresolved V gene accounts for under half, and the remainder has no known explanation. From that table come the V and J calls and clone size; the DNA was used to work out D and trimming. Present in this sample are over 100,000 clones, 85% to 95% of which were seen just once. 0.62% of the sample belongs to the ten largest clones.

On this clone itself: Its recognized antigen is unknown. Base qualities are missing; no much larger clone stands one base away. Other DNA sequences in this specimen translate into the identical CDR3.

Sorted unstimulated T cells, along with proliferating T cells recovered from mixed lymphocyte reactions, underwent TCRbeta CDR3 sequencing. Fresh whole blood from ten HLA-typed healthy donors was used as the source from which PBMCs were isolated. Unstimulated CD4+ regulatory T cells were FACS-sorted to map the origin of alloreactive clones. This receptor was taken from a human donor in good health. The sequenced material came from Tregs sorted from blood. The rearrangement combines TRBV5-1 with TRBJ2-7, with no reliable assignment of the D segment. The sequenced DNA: TGCGCCAGCAGCTTGGGTGGCAGCTCCTACGAGCAGTACTTC. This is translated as CASSLGGSSYEQYF.